Each of the 11 T cell receptor beta chains below was sequenced from the same sample in a study of T cells in Graves' hyperthyroidism and ophthalmopathy. Amplification targeted TCR beta CDR3 regions from RNA transcripts. With the HTBI primer set, the TCR CDR3 went through a first round of RT-PCR. MiXCR, run by TCRdb on the multiplex PCR reads, gives a single entry per CDR3 protein. Among 650,000 to 700,000 distinct CDR3 sequences listed, 17% were seen once. The sequencing input was blood. The receptors originated from a man between 50 and 59 years old with Graves' hyperthyroidism.

This clonotype was seen many times. The J gene is TRBJ2-7, the V gene TRBV6-2 or TRBV6-3, with 9 bases fitting TRBD1. Germline V gene data show CDR1 as MNHEY and CDR2 as SVGEGT. The J segment lost 2 bases and the V segment lost 6 bases, leaving 5 bases of the junction unmatched. CDR3 size: 14 residues. CDR3 nucleotide sequence: TGTGCCAGCAGGACCGGGACAGGGACCTACGAGCAGTACTTC. Translated, it gives CASRTGTGTYEQYF.

The genes are TRBV18 and TRBJ2-1; 7 bases match TRBD1. V lost 9 bases to trimming and J lost 2 bases; unmatched junction nucleotides: 13. The CDR3 spans 16 residues. Germline loops: CDR1 KGHSH, CDR2 LQKENI. The DNA of the CDR3 is TGTGCCAGTCGAACTATGAAGACAGGGCCCTACAATGAGCAGTTCTTC. This sequence encodes CASRTMKTGPYNEQFF.

Many counts were recorded for this clonotype. This chain links TRBV5-1 with TRBJ2-1; the D gene could be TRBD1 or TRBD2 (6 bases each). Germline V gives CDR1 SGHRS, CDR2 YFSETQ. This CDR3 has 15 residues. The V end lost 0 bases, the J end lost 2 bases, and 9 bases lay between the germline ends. CDR3 amino acids: CASSLVGGPYNEQFF. The DNA of the CDR3 is TGCGCCAGCAGCTTGGTCGGGGGCCCCTACAATGAGCAGTTCTTC.

This clonotype was observed at least ten times. The CDR3 sequence is CASSRESSSYNSPLHF. Here the CDR3 DNA reads TGCGCCAGCTCGCGGGAGTCTAGCTCCTATAATTCACCCCTCCACTTT. The chain links TRBV10-2 to TRBJ1-6, with no clear D. CDR1 is WSHSY and CDR2 is SAAADI in the germline V gene. Trimming left V 8 bases short and J 0 bases short, with 14 bases between. This CDR3 has 16 residues.

This clonotype was observed a few times. J is TRBJ2-1 and V is TRBV19; D may correspond to TRBD1 or TRBD2 (6 bases each). The CDR3 runs 15 residues. Trimming cost V 5 bases and J 2 bases, with 13 bases left between them. Germline loops: CDR1 LNHDA, CDR2 SQIVND (reference sequence). The CDR3 sequence: CASSVRGGPYNEQFF. DNA of the CDR3: TGTGCCAGTAGTGTCCGTGGGGGGCCCTACAATGAGCAGTTCTTC. Full variable domain (rest looked up from reference TRBV19 and TRBJ2-1): DGGITQSPKYLFRKEGQNVTLSCEQNLNHDAMYWYRQDPGQGLRLIYYSQIVNDFQKGDIAEGYSVSREKKESFPLTVTSAQKNPTAFYLCASSVRGGPYNEQFFGPGTRLTVL.

The chain combines TRBV9 with TRBJ2-7, with 8 nucleotides matching TRBD2. CDR3 size: 15 residues. The junction had 6 bases not matched to a gene; V was cut back by 4 bases and J by 0 bases. The germline CDR1 and CDR2 sequences are SGDLS and YYNGEE. The CDR3 DNA follows: TGTGCCAGCAGCCTGACTAGCGAGAGCTCCTACGAGCAGTACTTC. Protein: CASSLTSESSYEQYF.

This clonotype has only one observation. J is TRBJ1-1 and V is TRBV28; 7 nucleotides agree with TRBD1. The CDR3 length is 15 residues. V trimming: 5 bases; J trimming: 4 bases; junction bases outside the gene matches: 10. The germline CDR1 and CDR2 sequences are MDHEN and SYDVKM. The CDR3 nucleotides are TGTGCCAGCAGTGCAATAACAGGGGTCCCCACTGAAGCTTTCTTT. This codes for CASSAITGVPTEAFF.

This clonotype was counted a few times. J is TRBJ2-3 and V is TRBV6-2 or TRBV6-3; D is unresolved. CDR3 length: 14 residues. Trimming shortened V by 0 bases and J by 5 bases, and 9 bases separated the two germline ends. From germline, CDR1 is MNHEY and CDR2 SVGEGT. This CDR3 reads CASSYSTSRDTQYF. The DNA of the CDR3 is TGTGCCAGCAGTTACTCGACGTCTAGAGATACGCAGTATTTT.

Only a few counts were recorded for this clonotype. The rearrangement joins TRBV20-1 to TRBJ2-2; tentatively, D is TRBD2 (6 bases). The CDR3 is 15 residues long. Trimming removed 2 bases at V and 1 base at J, with 11 bases between. CDR1 and CDR2 from the germline V gene are DFQATT and SNEGSKA (reference sequence). CDR3 sequence reads: CSARRGSGNTGELFF. CDR3 nucleotides: TGCAGTGCTAGAAGGGGTAGCGGGAACACCGGGGAGCTGTTTTTT.

This clonotype has a count of ten or more. This rearrangement joins TRBV28 to TRBJ2-7, with 9 bases that match TRBD1. The CDR3 has 18 residues. The V gene's germline CDR1 is MDHEN and CDR2 SYDVKM. V was clipped by 2 bases and J by 1 base; unmatched bases: 12. DNA for the CDR3: TGTGCCAGCAGTTTAGAAAAGGCGGCGGGACAGGGATCCTACGAGCAGTACTTC. The encoded protein is CASSLEKAAGQGSYEQYF.

The table lists this clonotype with many counts. The chain is built from TRBV27 and TRBJ2-5, with a tentative D call TRBD2 (6 bases). Germline assignment: CDR1 MNHEY and CDR2 SMNVEV (reference sequence). With 2 bases removed from V and 2 bases from J, the gap between germline ends came to 12 bases. The CDR3 totals 15 residues. The CDR3, as DNA: TGTGCCAGCAGTTTACGGGGGTCGCCTCAAGAGACCCAGTACTTC. Translating gives CASSLRGSPQETQYF.